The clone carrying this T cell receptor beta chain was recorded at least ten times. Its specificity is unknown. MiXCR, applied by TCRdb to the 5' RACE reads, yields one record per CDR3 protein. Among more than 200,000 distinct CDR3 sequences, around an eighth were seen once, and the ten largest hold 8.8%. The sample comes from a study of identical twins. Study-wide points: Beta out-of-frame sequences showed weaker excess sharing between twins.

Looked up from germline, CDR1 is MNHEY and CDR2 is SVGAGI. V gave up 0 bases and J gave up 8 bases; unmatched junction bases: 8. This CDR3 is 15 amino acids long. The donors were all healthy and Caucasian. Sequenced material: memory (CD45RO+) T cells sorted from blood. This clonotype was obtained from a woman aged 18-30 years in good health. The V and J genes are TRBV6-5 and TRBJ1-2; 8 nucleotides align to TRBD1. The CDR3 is CASSYSRQGARGYTF. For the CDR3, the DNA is TGTGCCAGCAGTTACTCGAGGCAGGGGGCCAGGGGCTACACCTTC.